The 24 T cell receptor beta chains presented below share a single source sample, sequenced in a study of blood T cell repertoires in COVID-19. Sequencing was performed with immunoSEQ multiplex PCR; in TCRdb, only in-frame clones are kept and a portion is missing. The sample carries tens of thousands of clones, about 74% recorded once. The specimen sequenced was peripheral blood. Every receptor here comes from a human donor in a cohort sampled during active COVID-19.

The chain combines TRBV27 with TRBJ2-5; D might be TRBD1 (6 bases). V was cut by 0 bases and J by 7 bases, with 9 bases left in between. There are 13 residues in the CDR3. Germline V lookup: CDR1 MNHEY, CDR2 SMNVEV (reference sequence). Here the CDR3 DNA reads TGTGCCAGCAGTTTATCGGGCAGGGGGACCCAGTACTTC. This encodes CASSLSGRGTQYF.

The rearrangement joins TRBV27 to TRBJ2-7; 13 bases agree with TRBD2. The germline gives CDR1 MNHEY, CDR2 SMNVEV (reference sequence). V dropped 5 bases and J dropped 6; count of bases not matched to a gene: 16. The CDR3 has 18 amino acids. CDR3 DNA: TGTGCCAGCAGTGCCCGGGCAGGTGGGAGACTAGCGGGAGGCGAGCAGTACTTC. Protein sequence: CASSARAGGRLAGGEQYF.

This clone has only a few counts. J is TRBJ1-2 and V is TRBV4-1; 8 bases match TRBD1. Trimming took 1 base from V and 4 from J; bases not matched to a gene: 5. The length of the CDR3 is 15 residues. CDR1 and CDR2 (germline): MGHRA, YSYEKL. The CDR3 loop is CASSQADREIYGYTF. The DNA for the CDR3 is TGCGCCAGCAGCCAAGCGGACAGGGAAATCTATGGCTACACCTTC.

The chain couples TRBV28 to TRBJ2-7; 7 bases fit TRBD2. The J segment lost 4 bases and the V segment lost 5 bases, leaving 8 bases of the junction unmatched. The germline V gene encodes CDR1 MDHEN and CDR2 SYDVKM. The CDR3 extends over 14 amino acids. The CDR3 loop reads CASSPGGGGYEQYF. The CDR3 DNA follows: TGTGCCAGCAGTCCGGGGGGAGGAGGTTACGAGCAGTACTTC.

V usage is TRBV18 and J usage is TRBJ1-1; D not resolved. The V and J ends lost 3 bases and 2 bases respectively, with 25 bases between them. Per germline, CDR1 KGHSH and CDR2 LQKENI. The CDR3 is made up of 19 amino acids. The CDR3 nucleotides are TGTGCCAGCTCACCTTTCGAGCGGTTAGTCCTGGGGTATAACACTGAAGCTTTCTTT. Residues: CASSPFERLVLGYNTEAFF. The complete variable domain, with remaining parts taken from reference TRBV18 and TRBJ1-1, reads NAGVMQNPRHLVRRRGQEARLRCSPMKGHSHVYWYRQLPEEGLKFMVYLQKENIIDESGMPKERFSAEFPKEGPSILRIQQVVRGDSAAYFCASSPFERLVLGYNTEAFFGQGTRLTVV.

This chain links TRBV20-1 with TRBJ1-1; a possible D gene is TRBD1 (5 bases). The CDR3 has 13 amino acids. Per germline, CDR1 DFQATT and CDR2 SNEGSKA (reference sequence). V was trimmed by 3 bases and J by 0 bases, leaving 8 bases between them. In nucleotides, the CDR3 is TGCAGTGCTAGTGGACAATTGAACACTGAAGCTTTCTTT. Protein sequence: CSASGQLNTEAFF.

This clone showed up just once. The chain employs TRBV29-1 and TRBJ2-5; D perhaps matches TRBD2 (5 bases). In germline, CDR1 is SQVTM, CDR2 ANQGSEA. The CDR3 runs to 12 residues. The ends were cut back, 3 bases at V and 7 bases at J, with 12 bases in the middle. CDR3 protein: CSVDLASGTQYF. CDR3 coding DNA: TGCAGCGTTGACCTAGCCTCCGGGACCCAGTACTTC. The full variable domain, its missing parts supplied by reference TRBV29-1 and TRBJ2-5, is SAVISQKPSRDICQRGTSLTIQCQVDSQVTMMFWYRQQPGQSLTLIATANQGSEATYESGFVIDKFPISRPNLTFSTLTVSNMSPEDSSIYLCSVDLASGTQYFGPGTRLLVL.

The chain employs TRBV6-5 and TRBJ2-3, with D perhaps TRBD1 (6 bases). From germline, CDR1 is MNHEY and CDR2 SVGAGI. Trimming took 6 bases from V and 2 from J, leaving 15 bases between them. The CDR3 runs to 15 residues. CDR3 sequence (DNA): TGTGCCAGCAGCCCCTCAGGGGCCCACACAGATACGCAGTATTTT. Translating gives CASSPSGAHTDTQYF.

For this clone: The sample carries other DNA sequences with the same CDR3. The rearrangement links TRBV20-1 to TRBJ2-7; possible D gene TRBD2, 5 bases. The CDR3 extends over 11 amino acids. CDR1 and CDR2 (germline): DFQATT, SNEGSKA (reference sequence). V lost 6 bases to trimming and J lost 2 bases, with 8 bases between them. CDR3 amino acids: CSARGPYEQYF. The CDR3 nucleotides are TGCAGTGCCCGAGGGCCCTACGAGCAGTACTTC.

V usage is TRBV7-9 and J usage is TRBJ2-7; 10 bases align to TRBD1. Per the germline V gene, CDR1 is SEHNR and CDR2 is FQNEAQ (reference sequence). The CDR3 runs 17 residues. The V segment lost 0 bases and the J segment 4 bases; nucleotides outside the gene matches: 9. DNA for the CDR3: TGTGCCAGCAGCTTAGCGCATCATAGACAGGGGGCGTACGAGCAGTACTTC. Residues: CASSLAHHRQGAYEQYF.

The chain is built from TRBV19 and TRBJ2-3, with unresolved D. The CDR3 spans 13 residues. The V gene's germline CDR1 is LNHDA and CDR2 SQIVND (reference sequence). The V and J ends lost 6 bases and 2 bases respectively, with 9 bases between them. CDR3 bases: TGTGCCAGTAGCAGCGCAGACACAGATACGCAGTATTTT. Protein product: CASSSADTDTQYF.

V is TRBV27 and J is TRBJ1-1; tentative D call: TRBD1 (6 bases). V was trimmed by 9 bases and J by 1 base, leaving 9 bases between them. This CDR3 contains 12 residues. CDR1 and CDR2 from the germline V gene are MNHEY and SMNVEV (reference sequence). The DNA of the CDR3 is TGTGCCAGGCGACAGGCGAACACTGAAGCTTTCTTT. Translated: CARRQANTEAFF.

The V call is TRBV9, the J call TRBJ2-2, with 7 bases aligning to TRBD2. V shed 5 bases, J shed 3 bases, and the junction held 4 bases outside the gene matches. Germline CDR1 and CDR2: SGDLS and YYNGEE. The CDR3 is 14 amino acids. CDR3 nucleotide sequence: TGTGCCAGCAGTACTAGCGACTACACCGGGGAGCTGTTTTTT. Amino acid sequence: CASSTSDYTGELFF.

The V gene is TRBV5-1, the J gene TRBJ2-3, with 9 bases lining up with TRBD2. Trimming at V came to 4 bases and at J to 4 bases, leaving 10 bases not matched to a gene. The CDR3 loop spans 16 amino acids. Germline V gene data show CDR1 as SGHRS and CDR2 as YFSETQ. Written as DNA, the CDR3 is TGCGCCAGCAGCCCGCTAGCGGGGAACCCTGCAGATACGCAGTATTTT. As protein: CASSPLAGNPADTQYF.

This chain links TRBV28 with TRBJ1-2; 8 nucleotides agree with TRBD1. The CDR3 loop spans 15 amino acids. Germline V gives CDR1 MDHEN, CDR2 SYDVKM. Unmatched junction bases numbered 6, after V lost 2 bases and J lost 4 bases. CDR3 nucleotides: TGTGCCAGCAGTTTAGACGGGACAGGAGGCTATGGCTACACCTTC. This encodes CASSLDGTGGYGYTF.

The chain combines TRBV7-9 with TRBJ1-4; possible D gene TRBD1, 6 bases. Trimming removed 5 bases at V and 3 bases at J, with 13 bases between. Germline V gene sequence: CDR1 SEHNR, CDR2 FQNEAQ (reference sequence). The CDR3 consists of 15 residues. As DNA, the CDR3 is TGTGCCAGCAGCCGCACAGGGTCGTCTAATGAAAAACTGTTTTTT. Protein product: CASSRTGSSNEKLFF. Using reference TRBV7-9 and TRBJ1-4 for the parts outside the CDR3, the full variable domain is DTGVSQNPRHKITKRGQNVTFRCDPISEHNRLYWYRQTLGQGPEFLTYFQNEAQLEKSRLLSDRFSAERPKGSFSTLEIQRTEQGDSAMYLCASSRTGSSNEKLFFGSGTQLSVL.

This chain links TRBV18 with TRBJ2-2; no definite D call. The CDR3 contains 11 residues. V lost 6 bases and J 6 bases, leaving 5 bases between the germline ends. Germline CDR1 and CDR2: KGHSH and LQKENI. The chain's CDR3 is CASSFAGELFF. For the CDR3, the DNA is TGTGCCAGCTCCTTTGCCGGGGAGCTGTTTTTT.

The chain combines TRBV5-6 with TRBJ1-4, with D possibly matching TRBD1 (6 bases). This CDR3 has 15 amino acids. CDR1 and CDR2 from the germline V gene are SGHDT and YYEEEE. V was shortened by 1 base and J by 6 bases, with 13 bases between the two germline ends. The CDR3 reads CASSLSGASDEKLFF. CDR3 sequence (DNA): TGTGCCAGCAGCTTGTCAGGGGCTTCCGATGAAAAACTGTTTTTT.

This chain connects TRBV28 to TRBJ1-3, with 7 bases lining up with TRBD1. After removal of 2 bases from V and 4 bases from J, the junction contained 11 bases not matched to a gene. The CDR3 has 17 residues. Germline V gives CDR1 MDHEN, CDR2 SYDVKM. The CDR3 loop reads CASSLPTYRGPGNTIYF. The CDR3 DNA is TGTGCCAGCAGTTTACCCACTTACAGGGGCCCCGGAAACACCATATATTTT.

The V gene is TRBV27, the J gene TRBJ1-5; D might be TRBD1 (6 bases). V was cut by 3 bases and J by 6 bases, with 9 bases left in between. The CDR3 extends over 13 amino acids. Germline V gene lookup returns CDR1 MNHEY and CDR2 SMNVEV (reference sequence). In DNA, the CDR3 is TGTGCCAGCAGTTTTGGACAGACTCAGCCCCAGCATTTT. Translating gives CASSFGQTQPQHF.

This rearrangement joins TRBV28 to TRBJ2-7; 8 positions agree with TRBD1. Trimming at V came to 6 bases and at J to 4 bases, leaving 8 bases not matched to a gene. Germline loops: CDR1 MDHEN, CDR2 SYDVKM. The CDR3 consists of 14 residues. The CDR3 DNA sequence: TGTGCCAGCAGGGAAAATACAGGGGGTTACGAGCAGTACTTC. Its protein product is CASRENTGGYEQYF.

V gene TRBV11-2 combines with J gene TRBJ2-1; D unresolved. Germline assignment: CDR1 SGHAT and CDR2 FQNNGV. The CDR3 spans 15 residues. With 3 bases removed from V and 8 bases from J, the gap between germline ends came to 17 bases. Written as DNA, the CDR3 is TGTGCCAGCAGCTTTAGCAACCGCCCCTTCGATGAGCAGTTCTTC. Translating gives CASSFSNRPFDEQFF.

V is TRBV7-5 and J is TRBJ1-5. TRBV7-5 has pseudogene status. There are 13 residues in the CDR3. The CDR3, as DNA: TGTGCCAGAACCTTCGGTAGCCATCAGCCCCAGCATTTT. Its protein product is CARTFGSHQPQHF.

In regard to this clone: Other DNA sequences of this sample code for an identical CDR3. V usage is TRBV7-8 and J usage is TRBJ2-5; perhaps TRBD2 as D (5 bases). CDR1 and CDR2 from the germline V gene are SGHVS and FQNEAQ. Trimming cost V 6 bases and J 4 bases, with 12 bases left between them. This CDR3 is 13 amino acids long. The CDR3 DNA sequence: TGTGCCAGCAGTAATACTAGGGCAGAGACCCAGTACTTC. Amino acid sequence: CASSNTRAETQYF.